This passage covers 11 T cell receptor beta chains from one sample sequenced in a study of T-cell reconstitution after alpha-beta-depleted transplantation in children. Preparation of the TCRbeta library involved a method that used unique molecular identifiers. TCRdb recomputed calls from the PCR reads with MiXCR, one row per CDR3 protein. The table lists 500,000 to 600,000 distinct CDR3 sequences, approximately 30% of them singletons, with roughly 2.5% in the top ten. This specimen consisted of PBMCs from the stem cell graft donor, obtained from the stem cell graft. These receptors were collected from a human donor who donated a stem cell graft to a child with aplastic anemia.

This sequence joins TRBV28 and TRBJ2-2; 8 bases agree with TRBD2. The ends lost 7 bases at V and 6 bases at J; junction bases unmatched: 7. CDR1 is MDHEN and CDR2 is SYDVKM in the germline V gene. The CDR3 has 14 residues. The CDR3 here is CASTLRGGPGELFF. The CDR3 DNA follows: TGTGCCAGCACCCTTCGGGGGGGTCCCGGGGAGCTGTTTTTT.

This chain connects TRBV27 to TRBJ1-6, with D hard to call. V lost 5 bases, J lost 8 bases, and 22 bases lay in between. Germline CDR1 and CDR2: MNHEY and SMNVEV (reference sequence). The CDR3 covers 17 residues. CDR3 nucleotide sequence: TGTGCCAGCAGTCGCTACTACAGCGTCGAGAATTATTCACCCCTCCACTTT. Translation gives CASSRYYSVENYSPLHF.

The CDR3, as DNA: TGCGCCAGCAGCTTGGGTGTTAGCGGGAGGTGGAGCTCCTACAATGAGCAGTTCTTC. Its protein is CASSLGVSGRWSSYNEQFF. V is TRBV5-1 and J is TRBJ2-1; TRBD2 matches 10 bases. The CDR3 contains 19 residues. CDR1 is SGHRS and CDR2 is YFSETQ in the germline V gene. The trim removed 0 bases at V and 0 bases at J, leaving 9 bases unmatched.

This clonotype was counted between two and nine times. The V gene is TRBV5-1, the J gene TRBJ1-2, with D maybe TRBD1 (6 bases). Germline lookup yields CDR1 SGHRS and CDR2 YFSETQ. Trimming pared 3 bases from V and 2 bases from J, leaving 14 bases between. This CDR3 has 15 amino acids. The DNA of the CDR3 is TGCGCCAGCAGCTGGGGACAAATTATAAACTATGGCTACACCTTC. Protein product: CASSWGQIINYGYTF.

This clonotype occurred a few times. The chain is built from TRBV18 and TRBJ1-1, with TRBD1 identical over 7 bases. CDR3 length: 15 amino acids. Germline CDR1 is KGHSH and CDR2 is LQKENI. J lost 7 bases, V lost 4 bases, and 12 bases had no gene match. The DNA for the CDR3 is TGTGCCAGCTCACGATACACCGGGACAGAGCGTGAAGCTTTCTTT. It encodes CASSRYTGTEREAFF.

J is TRBJ1-5 and V is TRBV6-1; D is perhaps TRBD1 (5 bases). This CDR3 has 13 amino acids. The germline CDR1 and CDR2 sequences are MNHNS and SASEGT. Between the trimmed V and J ends, which lost 6 bases and 6 bases, there was a span of 12 bases. CDR3 sequence reads: CASSPRAGQPQHF. The CDR3 DNA is TGTGCCAGCAGCCCCAGGGCTGGTCAGCCCCAGCATTTT.

The chain carries TRBV20-1 and TRBJ1-4; a possible D gene is TRBD1 (5 bases). Germline values: CDR1 DFQATT, CDR2 SNEGSKA (reference sequence). CDR3 length equals 17 residues. With 2 bases removed from V and 5 bases from J, the gap between germline ends came to 21 bases. The CDR3 loop is CSARIRGVMGRNEKLFF. In DNA form, the CDR3 reads TGCAGTGCTAGAATTAGAGGGGTGATGGGCAGGAATGAAAAACTGTTTTTT.

This clonotype was seen only a few times. The chain recombines TRBV5-6 with TRBJ1-1; 9 positions match TRBD1. Looked up from germline, CDR1 is SGHDT and CDR2 is YYEEEE. Losses at the gene ends were 2 bases for V and 4 bases for J; bases not matched to a gene: 6. The CDR3 runs 15 residues. The CDR3 DNA sequence: TGTGCCAGCAGCTTCAGGACAGGGGTAGTCACTGAAGCTTTCTTT. This codes for CASSFRTGVVTEAFF.

V is TRBV5-1 and J is TRBJ2-7, with unresolved D. V lost 5 bases to trimming and J lost 0 bases, with 18 bases between them. The CDR3 runs 16 residues. CDR1 is SGHRS and CDR2 is YFSETQ in the germline V gene. The CDR3 reads CASSPSSAATSYEQYF. The CDR3 bases are TGCGCCAGCAGTCCCAGTTCGGCGGCAACCTCCTACGAGCAGTACTTC.

The V and J genes are TRBV12-3 or TRBV12-4 and TRBJ1-6; 8 bases agree with TRBD1. The CDR3 runs 15 residues. Trimming cost V 6 bases and J 5 bases; bases outside gene matches: 6. The CDR3 region has the DNA TGTGCCAGCAGACCGGACAGGGCAAATAATTCACCCCTCCACTTT. It yields the protein CASRPDRANNSPLHF.

This clonotype came up a few times. The chain has TRBV7-8 and TRBJ2-1; perhaps TRBD1 as D (6 bases). The germline gives CDR1 SGHVS, CDR2 FQNEAQ. Trimming removed 0 bases at V and 2 bases at J, with 11 bases between. This CDR3 comprises 16 residues. The chain's CDR3 is CASSLAGRGPYNEQFF. DNA of the CDR3: TGTGCCAGCAGCTTAGCGGGCAGGGGCCCCTACAATGAGCAGTTCTTC. The full variable domain, rest sourced from reference TRBV7-8 and TRBJ2-1, is GAGVSQSPRYKVAKRGQDVALRCDPISGHVSLFWYQQALGQGPEFLTYFQNEAQLDKSGLPSDRFFAERPEGSVSTLKIQRTQQEDSAVYLCASSLAGRGPYNEQFFGPGTRLTVL.